The entry below describes one TCR beta chain. Its antigen is as yet unknown. Among the roughly 120 subjects of the validation cohort, separate from the 666-subject first cohort, were the donors. The entry originates in a study of cytomegalovirus exposure and HLA in healthy donors. CDR3 length: 14 residues. Germline V gives CDR1 MNHEY, CDR2 SMNVEV (reference sequence). Trimming left V 6 bases short and J 0 bases short, with 10 bases between. Study-wide results and caveats: Investigators reported more than 150 TCR beta chains as tied to cytomegalovirus. A few CMV-associated chains proved CMV antigen-specific in vitro. Per published reports, the classifier diagnosed cytomegalovirus status with high specificity and sensitivity.

TCRdb's table, derived via immunoSEQ multiplex PCR, lists solely in-frame clones and lacks some. The sample records about 69,000 clones, just over 95% being singletons. The chain joins TRBV27 to TRBJ2-3; the D is unclear. The source is a woman between 18 and 29 years old in good health and CMV-seropositive. Sequencing was carried out using PBMCs. The CDR3 spells CASSNLESTDTQYF. The CDR3 DNA reads as TGTGCCAGCAGCAACCTAGAAAGCACAGATACGCAGTATTTT.